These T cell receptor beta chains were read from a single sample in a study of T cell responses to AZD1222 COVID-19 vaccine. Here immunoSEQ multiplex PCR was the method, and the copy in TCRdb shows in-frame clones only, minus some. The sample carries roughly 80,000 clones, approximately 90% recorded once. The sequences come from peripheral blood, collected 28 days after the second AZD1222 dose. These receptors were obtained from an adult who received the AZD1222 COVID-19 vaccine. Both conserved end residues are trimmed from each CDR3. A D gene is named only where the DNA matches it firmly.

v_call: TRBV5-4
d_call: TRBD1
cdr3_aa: ASSLTTGTGPYEQY

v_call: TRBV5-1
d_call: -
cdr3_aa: ASSRGGGQGNTIY

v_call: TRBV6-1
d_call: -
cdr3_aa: ASSEVGGDGNQPQH

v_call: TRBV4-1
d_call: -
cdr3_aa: ASSQVPGDLEQY

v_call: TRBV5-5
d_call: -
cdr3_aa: ASSSPWRGHYEQY

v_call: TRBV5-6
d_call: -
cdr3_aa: ASSPTVAKNIQY

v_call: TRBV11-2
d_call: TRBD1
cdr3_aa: ASRTPTGGRYEQY

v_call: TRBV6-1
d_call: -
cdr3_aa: ASSDNRFNTEAF

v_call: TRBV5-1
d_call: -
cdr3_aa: ASSRGVFGEELF

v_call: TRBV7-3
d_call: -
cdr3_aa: ASSPGTFEGDTQY

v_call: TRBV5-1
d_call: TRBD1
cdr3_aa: ASSGTGGTEAF

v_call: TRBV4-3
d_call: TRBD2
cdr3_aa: ASSQEETSGSSYNEQF

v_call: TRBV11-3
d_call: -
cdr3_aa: ASSLRLYGEAF

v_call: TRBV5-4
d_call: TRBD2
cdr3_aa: ASSAGTSGDNEQF

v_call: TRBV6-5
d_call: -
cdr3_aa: ASSYQGVNYGYT

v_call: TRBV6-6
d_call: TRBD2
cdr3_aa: ASSRSGGSETQY

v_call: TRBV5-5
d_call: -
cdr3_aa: ASSELMTQPQH

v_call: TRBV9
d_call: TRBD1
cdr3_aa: ASSQGVQRNTEAF

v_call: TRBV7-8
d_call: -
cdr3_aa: ASSLLGGDSRKGQF

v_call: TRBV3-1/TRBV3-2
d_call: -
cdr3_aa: ASSRQGGYTEAF

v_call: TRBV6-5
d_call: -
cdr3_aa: ASSLREYSPLH

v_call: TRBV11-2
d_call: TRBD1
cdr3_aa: ASSSDLTGGFTDTQY

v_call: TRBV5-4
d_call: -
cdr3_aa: ASSLRVGTEAF

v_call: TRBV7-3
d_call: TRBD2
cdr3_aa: ASSLAAGGQADTQY

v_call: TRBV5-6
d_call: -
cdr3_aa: ASSRGSPGNTIY

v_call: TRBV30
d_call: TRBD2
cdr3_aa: AWGGLAAYNEQF

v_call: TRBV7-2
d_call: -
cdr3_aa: ASSLRTPGAYEQY

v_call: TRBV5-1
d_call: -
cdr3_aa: ASSNPQGPEAF

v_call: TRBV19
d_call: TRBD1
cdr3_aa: ASSNSEDRGYEQY

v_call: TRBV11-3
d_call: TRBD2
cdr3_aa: ASSFFRTSGIHNEQF

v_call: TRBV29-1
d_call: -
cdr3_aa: SVSPGPLDEQY

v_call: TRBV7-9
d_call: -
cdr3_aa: ASSLIVSRYGGVGTEAF

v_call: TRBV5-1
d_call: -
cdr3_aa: ASSLNQNVVEAF

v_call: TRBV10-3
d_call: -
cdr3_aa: AIRPGAGVDLGYT

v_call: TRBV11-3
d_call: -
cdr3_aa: ASSLDGSYDEQY

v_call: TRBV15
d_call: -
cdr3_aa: ATSRDFLPGELF

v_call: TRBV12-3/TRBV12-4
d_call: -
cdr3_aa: ASSLANYEQY

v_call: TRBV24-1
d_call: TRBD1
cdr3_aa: ATSDTGEGFDEQF

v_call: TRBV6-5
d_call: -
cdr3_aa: ASSRKAGVGGYT

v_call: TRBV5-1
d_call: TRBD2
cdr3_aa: ASSFSSGGFTDTQY

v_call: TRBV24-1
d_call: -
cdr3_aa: ATSDFGRSGYT

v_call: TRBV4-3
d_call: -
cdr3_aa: ASSADSGAGYT

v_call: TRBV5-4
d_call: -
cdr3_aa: ASSVRGNEKLF

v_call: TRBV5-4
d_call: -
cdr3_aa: ASSYPYSYEQY

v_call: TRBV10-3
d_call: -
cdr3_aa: AISEGAPTGYEQY

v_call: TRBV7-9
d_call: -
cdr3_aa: ASSRGRSNEKLF

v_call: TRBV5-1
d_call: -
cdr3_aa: ASSLLGAETQY

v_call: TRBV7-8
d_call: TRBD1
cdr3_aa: ASSRGGQEPQH

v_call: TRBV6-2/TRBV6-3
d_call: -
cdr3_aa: ASSPGQHYGYT

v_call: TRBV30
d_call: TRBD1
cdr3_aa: AWRPPRTGLGKQY

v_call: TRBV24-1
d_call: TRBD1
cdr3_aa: ATSSDRGFEGYT

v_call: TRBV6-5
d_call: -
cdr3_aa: ASGEGLGNQPQH

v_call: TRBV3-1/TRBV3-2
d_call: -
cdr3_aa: ASSQEPRMDTQY

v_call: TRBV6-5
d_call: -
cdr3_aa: ASSYHGAGNTEAF